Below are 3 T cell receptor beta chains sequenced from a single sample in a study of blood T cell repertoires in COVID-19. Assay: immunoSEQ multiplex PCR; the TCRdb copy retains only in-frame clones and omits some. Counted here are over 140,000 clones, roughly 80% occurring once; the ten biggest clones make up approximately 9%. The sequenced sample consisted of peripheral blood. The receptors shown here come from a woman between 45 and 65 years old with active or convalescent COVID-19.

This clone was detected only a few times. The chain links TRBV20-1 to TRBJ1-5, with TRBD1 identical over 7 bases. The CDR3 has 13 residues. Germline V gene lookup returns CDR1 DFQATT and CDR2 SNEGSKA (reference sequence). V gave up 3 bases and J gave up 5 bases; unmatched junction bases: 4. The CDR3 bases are TGCAGTGCTAGTAGGGACAGCGATCAGCCCCAGCATTTT. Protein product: CSASRDSDQPQHF.

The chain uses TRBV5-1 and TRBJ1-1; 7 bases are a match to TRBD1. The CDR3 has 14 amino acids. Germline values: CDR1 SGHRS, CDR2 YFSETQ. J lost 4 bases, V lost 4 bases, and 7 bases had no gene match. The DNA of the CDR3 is TGCGCCAGCAGCCCCCGACAGGGTGTCACTGAAGCTTTCTTT. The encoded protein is CASSPRQGVTEAFF. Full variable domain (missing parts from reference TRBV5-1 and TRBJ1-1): KAGVTQTPRYLIKTRGQQVTLSCSPISGHRSVSWYQQTPGQGLQFLFEYFSETQRNKGNFPGRFSGRQFSNSRSEMNVSTLELGDSALYLCASSPRQGVTEAFFGQGTRLTVV.

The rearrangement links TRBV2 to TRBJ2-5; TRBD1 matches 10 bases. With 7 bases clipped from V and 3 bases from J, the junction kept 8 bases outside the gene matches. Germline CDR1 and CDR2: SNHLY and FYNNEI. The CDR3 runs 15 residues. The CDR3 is CASTRDRGPEETQYF. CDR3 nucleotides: TGTGCCAGCACCCGAGACAGGGGGCCAGAAGAGACCCAGTACTTC.